These 20 T cell receptor beta chains originate from one sample sequenced in a study of CD8 T cells in ankylosing spondylitis. Study results and caveats: Characteristic of ankylosing spondylitis blood, it appeared, was a TCR beta motif comprising about eight highly homologous variants.

These receptors' targets are unknown. MiXCR, applied by TCRdb to the 5' RACE reads, yields one record per CDR3 protein. This table holds over 450,000 distinct CDR3 sequences, over 9.5% found once. Material: blood, either unsorted or a sorted T cell fraction (not recorded which). These receptors were taken from a male donor with ankylosing spondylitis.

The rearrangement uses TRBV20-1 and TRBJ2-1; TRBD2 might be the D (6 bases). Germline V lookup: CDR1 DFQATT, CDR2 SNEGSKA (reference sequence). The germline V and J ends were trimmed by 2 bases and 3 bases, with 14 bases remaining between them. The CDR3 covers 15 residues. In DNA, the CDR3 is TGCAGTGCTAGACGAAACGGGGGAAGCTACAATGAGCAGTTCTTC. Translated, it gives CSARRNGGSYNEQFF.

The chain recombines TRBV3-1 with TRBJ2-1, with D perhaps TRBD2 (7 bases). V was shortened by 2 bases and J by 2 bases, with 28 bases between the two germline ends. Germline loops: CDR1 LGHDT, CDR2 YNNKEL (reference sequence). CDR3 size: 21 residues. This CDR3 is CASSQIPLGGASRETYNEQFF. In DNA, the CDR3 is TGTGCCAGCAGCCAAATTCCCCTGGGGGGCGCTTCGCGGGAGACCTACAATGAGCAGTTCTTC.

This clonotype was seen at least ten times. The J gene is TRBJ1-3, the V gene TRBV4-1; D is perhaps TRBD1 (6 bases). There are 18 residues in the CDR3. The germline V gene encodes CDR1 MGHRA and CDR2 YSYEKL. V dropped 0 bases and J dropped 4 bases, with 19 bases sitting between them. DNA for the CDR3: TGCGCCAGCAGCCAAGATGAAAGGCAGGGGTCCCACGGAAACACCATATATTTT. This codes for CASSQDERQGSHGNTIYF.

This clonotype came up a few times. J is TRBJ1-2 and V is TRBV20-1; D is uncertain. Deletions cut 0 bases from V and 4 bases from J, with 12 bases between. The CDR3 sequence is 14 residues long. Germline CDR1 DFQATT, CDR2 SNEGSKA (reference sequence). In DNA form, the CDR3 reads TGCAGTGCTAGAGATCGGGATTACGGCTATGGCTACACCTTC. It specifies CSARDRDYGYGYTF.

This clonotype was detected only a few times. V and J are TRBV24-1 and TRBJ2-7; TRBD1 matches at 8 bases. V gave up 10 bases and J gave up 5 bases; unmatched junction bases: 3. Germline CDR1 and CDR2: KGHDR and SFDVKD. The CDR3 has 11 residues. CDR3 region: CATVTGDEQYV. CDR3 in DNA: TGTGCCACGGTGACAGGGGACGAGCAGTACGTC.

This clonotype turned up a few times. V and J are TRBV5-1 and TRBJ2-1; 7 bases are shared with TRBD2. CDR1 is SGHRS and CDR2 is YFSETQ in the germline V gene. This CDR3 contains 12 residues. V trimming: 5 bases; J trimming: 8 bases; junction bases outside the gene matches: 4. The CDR3 loop is CASRSGMYEQFF. CDR3 sequence (DNA): TGCGCCAGCAGAAGCGGGATGTATGAGCAGTTCTTC.

This clonotype was seen a few times. The chain joins TRBV20-1 to TRBJ2-5, with D maybe TRBD1 (5 bases). The germline V gene has CDR1 DFQATT and CDR2 SNEGSKA (reference sequence). CDR3 length: 12 amino acids. The V end lost 6 bases, the J end lost 5 bases, and 13 bases lay between the germline ends. This CDR3 reads CSARTLRETQYF. As DNA, the CDR3 is TGCAGTGCCAGGACACTAAGGGAGACCCAGTACTTC.

There are a few counts of this clonotype. The chain couples TRBV18 to TRBJ2-1; perhaps TRBD2 as D (5 bases). The V and J ends lost 0 bases and 6 bases respectively, with 18 bases between them. Germline V gene sequence: CDR1 KGHSH, CDR2 LQKENI. The CDR3 length is 17 residues. The CDR3 bases are TGTGCCAGCTCACCACCCCTAGCCCGGGGTGTGTTCAATGAGCAGTTCTTC. This sequence encodes CASSPPLARGVFNEQFF.

This clonotype was found a few times. The gene calls are TRBV4-2 and TRBJ2-1, with 9 bases aligning to TRBD1. The CDR3 runs 18 residues. J was trimmed by 6 bases and V by 0 bases; bases with no gene match: 12. Germline CDR1 LGHNA, CDR2 YNFKEQ. The CDR3 DNA reads TGTGCCAGCAGCCAAGATATGTACGGGACAGGGATCTTCAATGAGCAGTTCTTC. Its protein product is CASSQDMYGTGIFNEQFF.

V gene TRBV18 combines with J gene TRBJ1-1; 9 bases fit TRBD1. Germline CDR1 reads KGHSH; CDR2 reads LQKENI. The CDR3 length is 15 residues. Trimming took 5 bases from V and 1 from J; bases not matched to a gene: 5. The CDR3 is CASSYRGLRNTEAFF. CDR3 DNA sequence: TGTGCCAGCTCATACAGGGGGCTACGGAACACTGAAGCTTTCTTT.

The chain uses TRBV24-1 and TRBJ2-1; D remains unclear. The germline CDR1 and CDR2 sequences are KGHDR and SFDVKD. The CDR3 sequence is 15 residues long. The germline V and J ends were trimmed by 0 bases and 8 bases, with 13 bases remaining between them. CDR3 loop: CATSDLWGSGDEQFF. The CDR3, as DNA: TGTGCCACCAGTGATTTGTGGGGAAGTGGCGATGAGCAGTTCTTC.

The chain links TRBV15 to TRBJ2-1; tentative D call: TRBD1 (5 bases). This CDR3 is 13 amino acids long. Germline V gene data show CDR1 as LNHNV and CDR2 as YYDKDF (reference sequence). The V end was cut by 8 bases, the J end by 10 bases, with 18 bases between. CDR3 bases: TGTGCCACCCTCACCAAGGGGCGCGTGGAGCAGTTCTTC. This gives the protein CATLTKGRVEQFF.

The genes are TRBV3-1 and TRBJ1-3; D might be TRBD1 (6 bases). CDR1 and CDR2 (germline): LGHDT, YNNKEL (reference sequence). V was shortened by 2 bases and J by 0 bases, with 11 bases between the two germline ends. The CDR3 runs 16 residues. The DNA of the CDR3 is TGTGCCAGCAGCCAATCGGACAGCCGCTCTGGAAACACCATATATTTT. This gives the protein CASSQSDSRSGNTIYF.

The chain is built from TRBV20-1 and TRBJ1-1, with D tentatively TRBD1 (5 bases). The CDR3 totals 14 residues. V lost 1 base and J 1 base, leaving 10 bases between the germline ends. Germline CDR1 DFQATT, CDR2 SNEGSKA (reference sequence). DNA for the CDR3: TGCAGTGCTAGAGCGGGACTGGCGAACACTGAAGCTTTCTTT. This sequence encodes CSARAGLANTEAFF.

This chain connects TRBV5-1 to TRBJ2-7; TRBD2 matches at 8 bases. Germline assignment: CDR1 SGHRS and CDR2 YFSETQ. V gave up 3 bases and J gave up 4 bases; unmatched junction bases: 12. The CDR3 is made up of 16 amino acids. The CDR3 nucleotides read TGCGCCAGCAGCTCCCGGGAGGGTCTATTGAAGTACGAGCAGTACTTC. Protein sequence: CASSSREGLLKYEQYF.

This clonotype was counted at least ten times. CDR3 bases: TGTGCCAGCAGCCCCACTTGGACTAGCGCCGAGCAGTACTTC. As protein: CASSPTWTSAEQYF. J is TRBJ2-7 and V is TRBV3-1; 9 positions match TRBD2. Per germline, CDR1 LGHDT and CDR2 YNNKEL (reference sequence). This CDR3 spans 14 amino acids. Germline trimming cut 4 bases from V and 6 bases from J; bases unmatched to any gene: 7.

This clonotype occurred a few times. The gene calls are TRBV7-2 and TRBJ1-5; D not certain. Looked up from germline, CDR1 is SGHTA and CDR2 is FQGNSA. This CDR3 comprises 16 residues. V was shortened by 0 bases and J by 7 bases, with 16 bases between the two germline ends. The CDR3 DNA follows: TGTGCCAGCAGCTTAGCGGGAGGGTTGGTGGGGCAGCCCCAGCATTTT. It specifies CASSLAGGLVGQPQHF.

The chain has TRBV10-3 and TRBJ2-3; D perhaps matches TRBD1 (6 bases). Germline V CDR1 and CDR2: ENHRY, SYGVKD. The length of the CDR3 is 15 residues. Between the trimmed V and J ends, which lost 6 bases and 0 bases, there was a span of 13 bases. Here the CDR3 reads CAIRAGDKSTDTQYF. Here the CDR3 DNA reads TGTGCCATCAGAGCCGGGGACAAGAGCACAGATACGCAGTATTTT.

This clonotype was observed a handful of times. CDR3: CASLPHRGFSTDTQYF. The CDR3 coding sequence is TGTGCCAGTCTCCCTCATCGCGGATTTAGCACAGATACGCAGTATTTT. The rearrangement uses TRBV11-2 and TRBJ2-3; D call uncertain. Germline V gene sequence: CDR1 SGHAT, CDR2 FQNNGV. The CDR3 length is 16 residues. V lost 9 bases to trimming and J lost 0 bases, with 19 bases between them.

The CDR3 region has the DNA TGTGCCAGGGGACTAGCGGGAGTCGGCAATGAGCAGTTCTTC. Protein product: CARGLAGVGNEQFF. The rearrangement uses TRBV2 and TRBJ2-1, with 14 nucleotides matching TRBD2. V trimming: 9 bases; J trimming: 6 bases; junction bases outside the gene matches: 4. The germline CDR1 and CDR2 sequences are SNHLY and FYNNEI. The CDR3 is made up of 14 amino acids.